This T cell receptor beta chain was captured by sequencing in a study of blood T cell repertoires in COVID-19. Study-wide context: Samples taken during acute and convalescent COVID-19 were collected in the United States, Italy and Spain.

In the original workflow: The authors estimated nucleated cell counts from reference gene primer amplification. TCRdb's table, derived via immunoSEQ multiplex PCR, lists solely in-frame clones and lacks some. The V and J calls and clone size are taken from that table; D and trimming were inferred from the DNA. The sample includes roughly 100,000 clones, about 85% seen only once; the top ten take under 4.5%. The clonotype comes from a man aged 50-60 years with acute or convalescent COVID-19. Source material: peripheral blood.

CDR3 loop: CASSDWKGAGETQYF. In nucleotides, the CDR3 is TGTGCCAGCAGTGATTGGAAGGGGGCAGGGGAGACCCAGTACTTC. The chain joins TRBV2 to TRBJ2-5; 7 bases match TRBD1. Unmatched junction bases numbered 9, after V lost 3 bases and J lost 5 bases. This CDR3 contains 15 residues. Germline values: CDR1 SNHLY, CDR2 FYNNEI.